These T cell receptor beta chains were read from a single sample in a study of T cells after somatic rescue of genetic block. Libraries were prepared by immunoSEQ multiplex PCR; TCRdb keeps only in-frame clonotypes and omits some of them. The data contain under 150,000 clones, about 93% of them singletons. Material for sequencing was peripheral blood mononuclear cells (PBMCs). Source of these receptors: a woman aged 18-29 years. Each CDR3 is given with its conserved first and last residue. The D gene is left open where the match is weak.

D,V,CDR3
-,TRBV7-9,CASSAPGRRPGELFF
-,TRBV6-5,CASSYAAGSSPYEQYF
TRBD2,TRBV7-2,CASSLSGGSFNQETQYF
TRBD2,TRBV5-4,CASSYGTSSNTGELFF
TRBD1,TRBV6-4,CASSEGTGSTGELFF
TRBD1,TRBV6-5,CASSLQAGTVRNTIYF
-,TRBV28,CASSFPGELFF
-,TRBV30,CAWSTGTGPNTEAFF
TRBD1,TRBV14,CASSQLFRGQGASETQYF
TRBD1,TRBV4-2,CASSQDLRGTGAEQYF
-,TRBV5-4,CASSLVEGWGFHEKLFF
-,TRBV25-1,CASRGSYNSPLHF
TRBD1,TRBV30,CAWSTLTGTAGPAFF
-,TRBV2,CASSQLTDYSAQHF
TRBD2,TRBV6-6,CASSTPTSGDLGQYF
-,TRBV14,CASSHPSWQGNNGYTF